This section outlines one TCR beta chain sequence together with its context. Its specificity is unknown. The CDR3 is 14 residues long. V was pared by 5 bases and J by 6 bases, with 9 bases of the junction left unmatched. The germline gives CDR1 DFQATT, CDR2 SNEGSKA (reference sequence). Primers used in a second PCR of about 7 to 12 cycles were a sample-barcoded 5' primer and a J-beta primer mix. A single record per CDR3 protein comes from TCRdb applying MiXCR to the 5' RACE reads. The sample holds under 800,000 distinct CDR3 sequences, 40% to 45% seen once. This sample was included in a study of blood T cells in healthy people across ages. Regarding the study as a whole: Older age went with lower TCR beta diversity per million T cells, in a roughly linear way.

This sequence originates from an older woman in good health. The specimen was blood. The chain is built from TRBV20-1 and TRBJ1-2; 10 bases are shared with TRBD1. The DNA for the CDR3 is TGCAGTGCTCCCTCGGGACAGGGGTATAATGGCTACACCTTC. It is translated as CSAPSGQGYNGYTF.